This T cell receptor (beta chain) originates from a study of cytomegalovirus exposure and HLA in healthy donors. V lost 7 bases and J 2 bases, leaving 13 bases between the germline ends. The CDR3 runs to 14 residues. From germline, CDR1 is SGHVS and CDR2 FQNEAQ. PCR used 60 Vbeta primers and 13 Jbeta primers. The data were produced by immunoSEQ multiplex PCR, yet TCRdb's version contains in-frame clones alone and is incomplete. Here the sample table reports around 200,000 clones. This TCR was sampled from a woman between 18 and 29 years old in good health and CMV-seropositive. The chain carries TRBV7-8 and TRBJ2-3; D gene ambiguous. The sequenced sample consisted of PBMCs. The CDR3 region is CASTSAYDTDTQYF. DNA of the CDR3: TGTGCCAGCACCAGTGCATATGACACAGATACGCAGTATTTT.